This TCR beta chain was captured by sequencing in a study of Tregs in tolerant kidney transplant recipients. Profiling relied on immunoSEQ multiplex PCR, and the TCRdb table lists in-frame clones only, not all of them. Of around 78,000 clones listed, about 91% were seen once; the top ten hold roughly 0.35%. CDR3 size: 15 residues. In germline, CDR1 is MNHEY, CDR2 SMNVEV (reference sequence). Trimming shortened V by 0 bases and J by 7 bases, and 13 bases separated the two germline ends. About this clone: The same CDR3 also results from other DNA sequences found in this sample.

The origin of this receptor is a human donor who received a combined kidney and bone marrow transplant. This chain uses TRBV27 with TRBJ1-5, with D unresolved. The sequences come from Tregs from blood, collected before the transplant. This CDR3 is CASSLSPGVGQPQHF. CDR3 coding DNA: TGTGCCAGCAGTTTATCCCCGGGTGTTGGACAGCCCCAGCATTTT.